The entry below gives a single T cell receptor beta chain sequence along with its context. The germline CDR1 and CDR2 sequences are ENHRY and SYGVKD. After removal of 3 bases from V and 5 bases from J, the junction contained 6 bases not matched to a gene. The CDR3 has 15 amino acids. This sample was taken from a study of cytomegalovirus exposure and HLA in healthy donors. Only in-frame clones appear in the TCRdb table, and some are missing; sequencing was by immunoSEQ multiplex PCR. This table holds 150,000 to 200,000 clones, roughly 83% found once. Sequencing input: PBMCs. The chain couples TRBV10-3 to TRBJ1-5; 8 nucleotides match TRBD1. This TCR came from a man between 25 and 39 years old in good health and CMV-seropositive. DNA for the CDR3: TGTGCCATCAGTGATCAGGGGGCAAAGGATCAGCCCCAGCATTTT. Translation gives CAISDQGAKDQPQHF.